This section outlines one T cell receptor beta chain sequence together with its context. Its antigen is currently unknown. Patients underwent thyroid surgery, and none had received any treatment before it. The data belong to a study of metastatic and nonmetastatic thyroid tumors. Study in general: Peripheral blood and tumor or nodule samples from malignant and benign thyroid patients were compared. The study's findings and limits: Significantly higher TCR beta diversity was reportedly seen in malignant thyroid tumors than benign nodules, in blood and tumor.

The CDR3 runs to 12 residues. V dropped 4 bases and J dropped 8 bases, with 12 bases sitting between them. Germline V gene lookup returns CDR1 SGHKS and CDR2 YYEKEE (reference sequence). Original analysis: The study built a papillary thyroid cancer distant-metastasis classifier from CDR3 differences across clinicopathological groups. TCRdb re-called clones via MiXCR from the PCR reads. The V and J calls reflect TCRdb's pipeline rather than the authors' work. This table has roughly 24,000 clones, under 25% appearing once. The sequencing input was blood. The chain links TRBV5-5 to TRBJ1-2; D is ambiguous. The clonotype originates from a male donor with papillary thyroid cancer or a benign thyroid nodule (not recorded which). Some clones in this sample may be carry-over from other donors' samples. CDR3 coding DNA: TGTGCCAGCAGCCCTGACATCTCGGGCTACACCTTC. This encodes CASSPDISGYTF. Based on the CDR3 plus reference TRBV5-5 and TRBJ1-2, the full variable domain is DAGVTQSPTHLIKTRGQQVTLRCSPISGHKSVSWYQQVLGQGPQFIFQYYEKEERGRGNFPDRFSARQFPNYSSELNVNALLLGDSALYLCASSPDISGYTFGSGTRLTVV.